The TCR beta chain described here comes from a study of regulatory T cells in long-lasting Graves disease. Study-level information: By definition, persistent Graves' disease involved antithyroid drugs for over 5 years alongside positive TSH receptor antibodies. Notes on the study in general: For persistent Graves' patients, TCR diversity was lower than for newly diagnosed ones. New patients shared 950 to 1,000 public clonotypes, fewer than the roughly 2,500 shared by persistent patients. Under persistent disease, TRBV28, TRBJ1-2 and TRBJ2-5 were used preferentially.

Described time point: persistent/refractory GD, antithyroid drugs over 5 years with positive TRAb. Making the TCR library involved RNA that had been extracted from PBMCs. Investigators prepared the TCR beta libraries by applying iRepertoire HTBI primers and Arm-PCR of CDR3 regions. TCRdb ran MiXCR on the multiplex PCR reads and lists one entry per CDR3 protein. Altogether 400,000 to 450,000 distinct CDR3 sequences are present, around 20% being singletons, with the ten largest covering roughly 28%. This clonotype has ten or more counts. What it binds is unknown. The length of the CDR3 is 14 residues. From germline, CDR1 is MNHNS and CDR2 SASEGT. The junction had 11 bases not matched to a gene; V was cut back by 11 bases and J by 3 bases.

The chain uses TRBV6-1 and TRBJ2-5; 8 bases fit TRBD1. This specimen consisted of peripheral blood mononuclear cells (PBMCs), obtained when the disease was refractory, from a patient treated with antithyroid drugs. This clonotype originated in a female donor with Graves disease. CDR3 in DNA: TGTGCCGGAGGACAGGGAAGGATCGAAGAGACCCAGTACTTC. Protein product: CAGGQGRIEETQYF.